Listed below are T cell receptor beta chains from one sample, sequenced in a study of metastatic and nonmetastatic thyroid tumors. MiXCR was used by TCRdb to re-call the PCR reads. The sample lists 25,000 to 35,000 clones, about 17% occurring once. Sequencing was done on a sample of blood. These TCRs come from a female donor with papillary thyroid cancer or a benign thyroid nodule (not recorded which). Some clones in this sample may be carry-over from other donors' samples. Each CDR3 is given with its conserved first and last residue. D genes are given only for firm matches. Size tells how often a clone was seen (once, few, many) or the class of an expanded clone, and some rows leave it out.

16,many,TRBJ2-7,TRBV4-2,.,TGTGCCAGCAGCCAAGCCCACAGGGAAAGCTCCTACGAGCAGTACTTC,CASSQAHRESSYEQYF
16,many,TRBJ1-5,TRBV5-1,TRBD1,TGCGCCAGCAGCTTGGGGGGGACAGGGGGCTATCAGCCCCAGCATTTT,CASSLGGTGGYQPQHF
14,medium-sized,TRBJ1-6,TRBV12-3/TRBV12-4,.,TGTGCCAGCAGTAACGAGGGGTCTAGGCCACCCCTCCACTTT,CASSNEGSRPPLHF
14,.,TRBJ1-5,TRBV7-2,.,TGTGCCAGCAGCTTAAGTCGGGGGAATCAGCCCCAGCATTTT,CASSLSRGNQPQHF
14,many,TRBJ2-5,TRBV2,.,TGTGCCAGCATTATAGACAGGTCGAAGGAGACCCAGTACTTC,CASIIDRSKETQYF
16,many,TRBJ2-2,TRBV18,TRBD2,TGTGCCAGCTCACCACCTTCTGGACTAGTGGTCGGGGAGCTGTTTTTT,CASSPPSGLVVGELFF
14,many,TRBJ2-5,TRBV7-9,TRBD1,TGTGCCAGCAGCAAGGGACAGGGACGAGAGACCCAGTACTTC,CASSKGQGRETQYF
18,.,TRBJ2-6,TRBV5-1,.,TGCGCCAGCGGGATACAGGGCTCCCCCAGCTCTGGGGCCAACGTCCTGACTTTC,CASGIQGSPSSGANVLTF
15,many,TRBJ2-3,TRBV9,TRBD1,TGTGCCAGCAGCTCATCCGGGACAGGCACAGATACGCAGTATTTT,CASSSSGTGTDTQYF
11,many,TRBJ2-7,TRBV29-1,.,TGCAGCGTTGAAGAGCCAGGCGAGCAGTACTTC,CSVEEPGEQYF
15,.,TRBJ2-3,TRBV7-3,.,TGTGCCAGCTCCGTGGCAGGGTCGGTATCAGATACGCAGTATTTT,CASSVAGSVSDTQYF
15,many,TRBJ1-5,TRBV27,.,TGTGCCAGCAGTTTTTCGGGAGCCGATTATCAGCCCCAGCATTTT,CASSFSGADYQPQHF
13,medium-sized,TRBJ2-5,TRBV6-2/TRBV6-3,.,TGTGCCAGCAGAAGAAACGAAGAAGAGACCCAGTACTTC,CASRRNEEETQYF
18,few,TRBJ2-3,TRBV6-5,.,TGTGCCAGCAGTTCCTCAGGACGGGGGACCTCTAGCACAGATACGCAGTATTTT,CASSSSGRGTSSTDTQYF
14,few,TRBJ1-2,TRBV15,TRBD1,TGTGCCACCAGCAGAGGGACAGGGGATTATGGCTACACCTTC,CATSRGTGDYGYTF
14,medium-sized,TRBJ2-3,TRBV27,.,TGTGCCAGCAGTTTATCCCTAGGGACGGGTACGCAGTATTTT,CASSLSLGTGTQYF
12,few,TRBJ2-3,TRBV6-1,.,TGTGCCAGCAGTGAATCTGGAGATACGCAGTATTTT,CASSESGDTQYF
14,.,TRBJ1-2,TRBV6-1,TRBD1,TGTGCCAGCAGGAACCCAGGGGGGGACTATGGCTACACCTTC,CASRNPGGDYGYTF
15,.,TRBJ1-1,TRBV6-1,.,TGTGCCAGCAACCTTAGCGGGCTGTCGAACACTGAAGCTTTCTTT,CASNLSGLSNTEAFF
15,few,TRBJ2-1,TRBV19,TRBD2,TGTGCCAGTAGTAAGGGACTAGCGGGAACGAATGAGCAGTTCTTC,CASSKGLAGTNEQFF
11,many,TRBJ1-1,TRBV18,.,TGTGCCAGCTCACAGGGCGTCGGAGCTTTCTTT,CASSQGVGAFF
14,.,TRBJ2-3,TRBV29-1,TRBD2,TGCAGCGTTTACGGACTAGCCAGAGCAGATACGCAGTATTTT,CSVYGLARADTQYF
15,many,TRBJ2-1,TRBV5-1,.,TGCGCCAGCAGCTCAAGCAGCCGAGTGGACAATGAGCAGTTCTTC,CASSSSSRVDNEQFF
16,many,TRBJ1-3,TRBV9,.,TGTGCCAGCAGCGTAGACGGGGGTAACGCTGGAAACACCATATATTTT,CASSVDGGNAGNTIYF
13,few,TRBJ2-2,TRBV5-4,.,TGTGCCAGCAGCCTTATAGACACCGGGGAGCTGTTTTTT,CASSLIDTGELFF
16,many,TRBJ2-5,TRBV7-7,.,TGTGCTAGCAGCTTAGGGGCTCAGGGGACCCAAGAGACCCAGTACTTC,CASSLGAQGTQETQYF
14,many,TRBJ2-5,TRBV19,.,TGTGCCAGTAGTCCCAGACGGGAACAAGAGACCCAGTACTTC,CASSPRREQETQYF
13,.,TRBJ1-6,TRBV7-2,.,TGTGCCAGCGGGGGCTCGACGGTTTCACCCCTCCACTTT,CASGGSTVSPLHF
10,.,TRBJ2-2,TRBV24-1,.,TGTGCCACCTGGGGCGGGGAGCTGTTTTTT,CATWGGELFF
15,few,TRBJ2-3,TRBV20-1,.,TGCAGTGCTAGTTTTCAGGCAGGGGAAGGGGATACGCAGTATTTT,CSASFQAGEGDTQYF
13,.,TRBJ2-3,TRBV15,.,TGTGCCACCGGAGTAGGGACAACAGATACGCAGTATTTT,CATGVGTTDTQYF
16,many,TRBJ2-2,TRBV11-1,.,TGTGCCAGCAGCTTGAGAGGGGCAATTTACACCGGGGAGCTGTTTTTT,CASSLRGAIYTGELFF
11,.,TRBJ2-3,TRBV2,.,TGTACCCGCAGTGTCACAGATACGCAGTATTTT,CTRSVTDTQYF
16,.,TRBJ2-7,TRBV19,TRBD1,TGTGCCAGTAGTATCCCCGGGACAGGGGGGGCATACGAGCAGTACTTC,CASSIPGTGGAYEQYF
17,many,TRBJ2-3,TRBV7-6,TRBD1,TGTGCCAGCAGCTCAGACCGACAGGGGCAGGGCACAGATACGCAGTATTTT,CASSSDRQGQGTDTQYF
11,.,TRBJ1-1,TRBV29-1,.,TGCAGCGTTTATCAGAGGGCTGAAGCTTTCTTT,CSVYQRAEAFF
18,.,TRBJ2-3,TRBV28,.,TGTGCCAGCAATTCCTTTGGGGGGTGTGACCCGACCACAGATACGCAGTATTTT,CASNSFGGCDPTTDTQYF
14,.,TRBJ2-2,TRBV5-1,TRBD1,TGCGCCAGCAGCTACGGGACAGTGACCGGGGAGCTGTTTTTT,CASSYGTVTGELFF
13,many,TRBJ1-1,TRBV7-6,.,TGTGCCAGCAGCTTAGGCCGTAGGACCGAAGCTTTCTTT,CASSLGRRTEAFF
13,many,TRBJ1-4,TRBV18,TRBD1,TGTGCCAGCTCCGGACAGGGGAACGAAAAACTGTTTTTT,CASSGQGNEKLFF
14,.,TRBJ2-1,TRBV18,TRBD2,TGTGCCAGCTCACCGACTAGCGGGATGAATGAGCAGTTCTTC,CASSPTSGMNEQFF
11,many,TRBJ1-2,TRBV20-1,.,TGCAGTGCTAGAGATGAGACAGGTCCAACCTTC,CSARDETGPTF
13,few,TRBJ2-2,TRBV6-1,.,TGTGCCGGCGGCCGTATTGGCGGCGGGGAGCTGTTTTTT,CAGGRIGGGELFF
19,.,TRBJ2-7,TRBV20-1,TRBD1,TGCAGTGCTAGCCCCCCGTGGGGACAGGCTTCCTTAAACTCCTACGAGCAGTACTTC,CSASPPWGQASLNSYEQYF
18,few,TRBJ2-5,TRBV6-1,TRBD1,TGTGCCAGCAGTGAATTTGGGTCCGGGACAGGGGGCCTGGAGACCCAGTACTTC,CASSEFGSGTGGLETQYF